These 20 T cell receptor beta chains came from one sample sequenced in a study of blood T cells in healthy people across ages. Sample-barcoded 5' priming and a J-beta primer mix drove a second PCR of roughly 6 to 12 cycles. TCRdb recomputed calls from the 5' RACE reads with MiXCR, one row per CDR3 protein. The data show approximately 1.5 million distinct CDR3 sequences, about 31% seen once. Material: blood. These receptors all stem from a woman younger than 45 in good health.

The chain employs TRBV29-1 and TRBJ1-2; 9 nucleotides match TRBD1. Looked up from germline, CDR1 is SQVTM and CDR2 is ANQGSEA. The CDR3 is made up of 13 amino acids. The trim removed 4 bases at V and 8 bases at J, leaving 8 bases unmatched. The CDR3 sequence is CSVVLGTGFGYTF. CDR3 in DNA: TGCAGCGTTGTCCTGGGGACAGGGTTCGGCTACACCTTC. Variable domain in full (rest from reference TRBV29-1 and TRBJ1-2): SAVISQKPSRDICQRGTSLTIQCQVDSQVTMMFWYRQQPGQSLTLIATANQGSEATYESGFVIDKFPISRPNLTFSTLTVSNMSPEDSSIYLCSVVLGTGFGYTFGSGTRLTVV.

This clonotype was observed at least ten times. The chain recombines TRBV12-3 or TRBV12-4 with TRBJ2-7; the D is unclear. V was clipped by 5 bases and J by 7 bases, with 12 bases between them. The CDR3 runs 12 residues. Here the CDR3 DNA reads TGTGCCAGCAGTACCAACTACGGGGAGCAGTACTTC. This translates into CASSTNYGEQYF.

A few counts support this clonotype. The CDR3 loop reads CASRRTSGRGYEQYF. The CDR3 DNA is TGTGCCAGCAGGCGAACTAGCGGGAGGGGGTACGAGCAGTACTTC. The chain uses TRBV27 and TRBJ2-7; TRBD2 matches 13 bases. The length of the CDR3 is 15 residues. Germline V gene data show CDR1 as MNHEY and CDR2 as SMNVEV (reference sequence). V was clipped by 6 bases and J by 4 bases; unmatched bases: 6.

The chain recombines TRBV20-1 with TRBJ2-3, with a possible D match to TRBD2 (6 bases). Per the germline V gene, CDR1 is DFQATT and CDR2 is SNEGSKA (reference sequence). Trimming stripped 5 bases from V and 4 bases from J, with 19 bases between. The CDR3 runs 15 residues. CDR3 residues: CSALRETSLSDTQYF. The CDR3 coding sequence is TGCAGTGCTCTACGAGAGACTAGTTTGTCAGATACGCAGTATTTT.

The chain couples TRBV5-1 to TRBJ1-1; 8 bases match TRBD1. Germline CDR1 SGHRS, CDR2 YFSETQ. There are 15 residues in the CDR3. Trimming took 4 bases from V and 5 from J; bases not matched to a gene: 10. CDR3 in amino acids: CASSIEGQGSTEAFF. The CDR3, as DNA: TGCGCCAGCAGCATAGAAGGACAGGGTTCAACTGAAGCTTTCTTT.

The gene calls are TRBV18 and TRBJ1-2; the D gene is possibly TRBD1 (5 bases). The V end was cut by 6 bases, the J end by 6 bases, with 17 bases between. The CDR3 loop spans 14 amino acids. Germline CDR1 KGHSH, CDR2 LQKENI. The CDR3 bases are TGTGCCAGCTCCCCGGACTTAGCGGGGGATGGCTACACCTTC. Residues: CASSPDLAGDGYTF.

This clonotype was detected a few times. This chain joins TRBV7-2 and TRBJ1-5, with 12 positions matching TRBD1. Germline V gene sequence: CDR1 SGHTA, CDR2 FQGNSA. The CDR3 spans 16 residues. J gave up 6 bases and V 4 bases, and 7 bases lay outside the gene matches. In DNA form, the CDR3 reads TGTGCCAGCAGCTATGCCGGGACAGGGGGCGGTCAGCCCCAGCATTTT. Protein sequence: CASSYAGTGGGQPQHF.

This clonotype showed up just a few times. This chain links TRBV21-1 with TRBJ2-3; the D call of TRBD1 is as the table states it, not checked on the DNA. TRBV21-1 is reported as a pseudogene. This CDR3 region has 18 residues. The CDR3 reads CASSPQIGDRGLKGTRYF. The CDR3 DNA reads TGTGCCAGCAGCCCCCAAATTGGGGACAGGGGGCTCAAAGGGACCCGGTATTTT.

This clonotype was seen only once. One junction end does not reproduce the germline sequence, and a read error may be involved. This rearrangement joins TRBV7-9 to TRBJ2-7, with D perhaps matching TRBD1 (6 bases). Germline V lookup: CDR1 SEHNR, CDR2 FQNEAQ (reference sequence). The CDR3 loop spans 11 amino acids. The CDR3 loop is CVSSWTVEQYF. Here the CDR3 DNA reads TGTGTCAGCAGCTGGACAGTCGAGCAGTACTTC.

The chain combines TRBV10-3 with TRBJ2-1, with D uncertain. The CDR3 has 13 amino acids. V lost 8 bases and J 8 bases, leaving 16 bases between the germline ends. Germline CDR1 is ENHRY and CDR2 is SYGVKD. CDR3 nucleotide sequence: TGTGCCATCGGTGGACCACTCCAAGATGAGCAGTTCTTC. This encodes CAIGGPLQDEQFF.

The V gene is TRBV7-9, the J gene TRBJ2-1; D could derive from TRBD1 or TRBD2 (6 bases each). This CDR3 has 13 residues. V gave up 7 bases and J gave up 7 bases, with 14 bases separating them. The V gene's germline CDR1 is SEHNR and CDR2 FQNEAQ (reference sequence). The CDR3 spells CASNEGGSNEQFF. The CDR3 DNA reads TGTGCCAGCAACGAGGGGGGCTCAAATGAGCAGTTCTTC.

In this sample, this clonotype turned up a few times. J is TRBJ2-3 and V is TRBV27; 13 nucleotides align to TRBD2. This CDR3 has 19 residues. Germline loops: CDR1 MNHEY, CDR2 SMNVEV (reference sequence). With 5 bases clipped from V and 3 bases from J, the junction kept 14 bases outside the gene matches. The CDR3, as DNA: TGTGCCAGCAGTCCACCGTCACTAGCGGGGGGGCCTCTGACAGATACGCAGTATTTT. This encodes CASSPPSLAGGPLTDTQYF.

V gene TRBV2 combines with J gene TRBJ2-2; 9 positions agree with TRBD1. V shed 11 bases and J 4 bases; nucleotides not matched to a gene: 8. Germline-derived CDR1 and CDR2 are SNHLY and FYNNEI. The CDR3 is 14 residues long. The CDR3 DNA reads as TGTGCCGGCATTAAACAGGGGGCCACCGGGGAGCTGTTTTTT. This sequence encodes CAGIKQGATGELFF. The complete variable domain, with remaining parts taken from reference TRBV2 and TRBJ2-2, reads EPEVTQTPSHQVTQMGQEVILRCVPISNHLYFYWYRQILGQKVEFLVSFYNNEISEKSEIFDDQFSVERPDGSNFTLKIRSTKLEDSAMYFCAGIKQGATGELFFGEGSRLTVL.

The gene calls are TRBV10-2 and TRBJ2-2; no clear D gene. Germline CDR1 WSHSY, CDR2 SAAADI. With 6 bases removed from V and 7 bases from J, the gap between germline ends came to 15 bases. This CDR3 contains 14 residues. The CDR3 DNA sequence: TGCGCCAGCAGCTTAGACCGTCTCGTCGGGGAGCTGTTTTTT. Protein: CASSLDRLVGELFF.

V usage is TRBV14 and J usage is TRBJ2-7; perhaps TRBD1 as D (5 bases). V dropped 0 bases and J dropped 5 bases, with 14 bases sitting between them. Germline lookup yields CDR1 SGHDN and CDR2 FVKESK. This CDR3 comprises 15 residues. CDR3 sequence: CASSQDRTFLNEQYF. Written as DNA, the CDR3 is TGTGCCAGCAGCCAAGACAGGACATTCTTGAACGAGCAGTACTTC.

This clonotype has just a few counts. The rearrangement links TRBV20-1 to TRBJ1-1; D is unresolved. CDR1 and CDR2 (germline): DFQATT, SNEGSKA (reference sequence). Trimming removed 4 bases from V and 1 base from J, with 7 bases in between. The CDR3 contains 12 residues. CDR3 amino acids: CSAIHPNTEAFF. The CDR3 region has the DNA TGCAGTGCTATACACCCGAACACTGAAGCTTTCTTT.

The sample holds a few counts of this clonotype. This rearrangement joins TRBV9 to TRBJ2-1; D is unclear. The germline V gene has CDR1 SGDLS and CDR2 YYNGEE. V lost 0 bases, J lost 5 bases, and 3 bases lay in between. This CDR3 comprises 12 residues. The CDR3 region is CASSVDDNEQFF. The CDR3 nucleotides are TGTGCCAGCAGCGTAGACGACAATGAGCAGTTCTTC.

The V and J genes are TRBV4-1 and TRBJ2-4; D gene unclear. V was cut by 3 bases and J by 15 bases, with 15 bases left in between. Germline assignment: CDR1 MGHRA and CDR2 YSYEKL. This CDR3 has 12 residues. The DNA of the CDR3 is TGCGCCAGCAGCCAGCCGAGTGGCGAGCGGTACTTC. Protein product: CASSQPSGERYF.

This clonotype was counted a few times. This chain uses TRBV5-1 with TRBJ2-5; TRBD2 matches at 8 bases. Losses at the gene ends were 4 bases for V and 4 bases for J; bases not matched to a gene: 9. The CDR3 loop spans 15 amino acids. The germline gives CDR1 SGHRS, CDR2 YFSETQ. The chain's CDR3 is CASSPPTGGPETQYF. Written as DNA, the CDR3 is TGCGCCAGCAGCCCTCCGACGGGGGGGCCAGAGACCCAGTACTTC.

This clonotype is a singleton in its sample. The junction differs from germline at one of its ends, possibly a read error. This chain joins TRBV20-1 and TRBJ2-1, with 12 bases matching TRBD2. The CDR3 covers 18 residues. Per germline, CDR1 DFQATT and CDR2 SNEGSKA (reference sequence). CDR3 in amino acids: CSVRDRRLAGAIYNEQFF. The CDR3, as DNA: TGCAGTGTTAGAGATCGCCGACTAGCGGGAGCGATCTACAATGAGCAGTTCTTC.